This T cell receptor beta chain stems from a study of T cells in Graves' hyperthyroidism and ophthalmopathy. The overall study: Peripheral blood collection took place at initial diagnosis, before any treatment.

This clonotype was found many times. Its antigen remains unidentified. V lost 7 bases and J 6 bases, leaving 15 bases between the germline ends. Germline assignment: CDR1 SNHLY and CDR2 FYNNEI. The CDR3 sequence is 13 residues long. Regarding the study as a whole: Most expanded thyroid clonotypes above 0.001 recurred in blood.

RNA transcripts gave rise to amplified TCR beta CDR3 regions. In the first-round RT-PCR of the TCR CDR3, the HTBI primer set was used. TCRdb re-analysed the multiplex PCR reads in MiXCR, keeping a single row per CDR3 protein. Of around 570,000 distinct CDR3 sequences listed, 20% are singletons. The sequence came from a man aged 35-49 years with Graves' ophthalmopathy. The chain has TRBV2 and TRBJ1-2, with D unresolved. The sample was blood. The CDR3 loop reads CASKEQTNHGYTF. CDR3 in DNA: TGTGCCAGCAAGGAACAGACGAATCATGGCTACACCTTC. The variable domain in full, completed from reference TRBV2 and TRBJ1-2, reads EPEVTQTPSHQVTQMGQEVILRCVPISNHLYFYWYRQILGQKVEFLVSFYNNEISEKSEIFDDQFSVERPDGSNFTLKIRSTKLEDSAMYFCASKEQTNHGYTFGSGTRLTVV.